These 26 T cell receptor beta chains share one sample of origin, sequenced in a study of shared clonotypes between healthy human individuals. Naive CD8 isolation took CD45RO-negative cells positively selected for CCR7 and excluded terminally differentiated effector memory CD45RA+ cells. The table came from immunoSEQ multiplex PCR; TCRdb's copy has only in-frame clones and leaves some out. Of around 700,000 clones listed, approximately 90% were seen once; the top ten hold 24%. Sequencing was carried out using naive CD8+ T cells sorted from blood. Source of these receptors: a man aged 25-45 years in good health.

The rearrangement uses TRBV18 and TRBJ2-1, with D hard to call. Trimming pared 2 bases from V and 0 bases from J, leaving 8 bases between. This CDR3 has 15 amino acids. Germline CDR1 KGHSH, CDR2 LQKENI. CDR3: CASSPIRSSYNEQFF. CDR3 nucleotides: TGTGCCAGCTCACCAATTCGGAGCTCCTACAATGAGCAGTTCTTC.

The rearrangement joins TRBV7-9 to TRBJ2-1, with 7 bases aligning to TRBD1. Germline values: CDR1 SEHNR, CDR2 FQNEAQ (reference sequence). The length of the CDR3 is 17 residues. V gave up 2 bases and J gave up 9 bases; unmatched junction bases: 16. CDR3 sequence: CASSLFGQDPWFSEQFF. The CDR3 bases are TGTGCCAGCAGCTTATTTGGACAGGACCCTTGGTTTTCTGAGCAGTTCTTC.

The chain carries TRBV27 and TRBJ2-7; D is undetermined. Germline CDR1 and CDR2: MNHEY and SMNVEV (reference sequence). V shed 0 bases and J shed 3 bases, with 6 bases lying between them. The CDR3 has 13 residues. CDR3 protein: CASSLSSIYEQYF. The CDR3 region has the DNA TGTGCCAGCAGTTTATCGTCCATCTACGAGCAGTACTTC.

The chain couples TRBV14 to TRBJ2-6; D is perhaps TRBD1 (6 bases). This CDR3 has 14 residues. Trimming removed 7 bases from V and 1 base from J, with 8 bases in between. In germline, CDR1 is SGHDN, CDR2 FVKESK. The CDR3 nucleotides are TGTGCCAGCACAGGGGAATCTGGGGCCAACGTCCTGACTTTC. Protein: CASTGESGANVLTF.

The chain joins TRBV7-9 to TRBJ2-4, with D perhaps matching TRBD1 or TRBD2 (5 bases each). This CDR3 has 14 amino acids. Trimming shortened V by 4 bases and J by 8 bases, and 15 bases separated the two germline ends. CDR1 and CDR2 from the germline V gene are SEHNR and FQNEAQ (reference sequence). The CDR3 protein is CASSSEGPVDIQYF. The DNA of the CDR3 is TGTGCCAGCAGCTCCGAGGGGCCGGTGGACATTCAGTACTTC.

V is TRBV13 and J is TRBJ2-5; D uncertain. Between the trimmed V and J ends, which lost 4 bases and 5 bases, there was a span of 14 bases. This CDR3 has 14 amino acids. Per germline, CDR1 PRHDT and CDR2 FYEKMQ (reference sequence). The CDR3 coding sequence is TGTGCCAGCAGCTACGATGCCTCCCAGGAGACCCAGTACTTC. Translating it yields CASSYDASQETQYF.

The J gene is TRBJ2-5, the V gene TRBV7-9; D may be TRBD1 (6 bases). The V end lost 0 bases, the J end lost 2 bases, and 10 bases lay between the germline ends. CDR3 length equals 15 residues. Germline CDR1 SEHNR, CDR2 FQNEAQ (reference sequence). The CDR3 DNA follows: TGTGCCAGCAGCTTAGCGGGCAGGGGACAAGAGACCCAGTACTTC. Its protein is CASSLAGRGQETQYF.

The DNA of the CDR3 is TGCGCCAGCAGTCCCCGGGACTATCCCGGAGCCCCCTACAATGAGCAGTTCTTC. Encoded protein: CASSPRDYPGAPYNEQFF. The J gene is TRBJ2-1, the V gene TRBV23-1; TRBD2 aligns across 7 bases. TRBV23-1 carries the ORF label, with uncertain function. This CDR3 is 18 amino acids long. Losses at the gene ends were 4 bases for V and 2 bases for J; bases not matched to a gene: 14.

This chain joins TRBV29-1 and TRBJ2-3; D is uncertain. This CDR3 region has 10 residues. In germline, CDR1 is SQVTM, CDR2 ANQGSEA. The germline V and J ends were trimmed by 8 bases and 6 bases, with 9 bases remaining between them. In DNA, the CDR3 is TGCAGCTCCCTGGGGGATACGCAGTATTTT. This translates into CSSLGDTQYF.

The V and J genes are TRBV7-2 and TRBJ2-7; TRBD2 matches 14 bases. Trimming at V came to 0 bases and at J to 0 bases, leaving 10 bases not matched to a gene. CDR1 and CDR2 (germline): SGHTA, FQGNSA. The CDR3 has 20 amino acids. DNA of the CDR3: TGTGCCAGCAGCTTAGCGCCTTGGACTAGCGGGAGGCCGAGCTCCTACGAGCAGTACTTC. This codes for CASSLAPWTSGRPSSYEQYF.

The chain couples TRBV5-1 to TRBJ2-7; 10 bases are a match to TRBD1. Germline CDR1 is SGHRS and CDR2 is YFSETQ. Losses at the gene ends were 4 bases for V and 5 bases for J; bases not matched to a gene: 12. This CDR3 is 16 amino acids long. CDR3 loop: CASSDTTGGMVHEQYF. DNA of the CDR3: TGCGCCAGCAGCGATACGACAGGGGGCATGGTTCACGAGCAGTACTTC.

The V and J genes are TRBV13 and TRBJ2-7; no reliable D call. Germline V gene data show CDR1 as PRHDT and CDR2 as FYEKMQ (reference sequence). The V end lost 4 bases, the J end lost 1 base, and 8 bases lay between the germline ends. The CDR3 is 13 amino acids. CDR3 nucleotide sequence: TGTGCCAGCAGCTCCGAACAGTCCTACGAGCAGTACTTC. It specifies CASSSEQSYEQYF.

The rearrangement links TRBV30 to TRBJ2-7; D is possibly TRBD2 (5 bases). The ends were cut back, 2 bases at V and 1 base at J, with 12 bases in the middle. CDR3 length: 14 amino acids. Germline CDR1 is GTSNPN and CDR2 is SVGIG (reference sequence). CDR3 protein: CAWSLGDGSYEQYF. The CDR3, as DNA: TGTGCCTGGAGTTTGGGAGATGGGTCCTACGAGCAGTACTTC.

The chain recombines TRBV19 with TRBJ1-1, with TRBD1 identical over 10 bases. V lost 4 bases and J lost 4; bases outside the gene matches: 6. Germline V CDR1 and CDR2: LNHDA, SQIVND (reference sequence). CDR3 length: 15 amino acids. The chain's CDR3 is CASSKRQGAGTEAFF. CDR3 nucleotides: TGTGCCAGTAGTAAACGACAGGGGGCAGGCACTGAAGCTTTCTTT.

The chain has TRBV7-6 and TRBJ1-5, with 7 positions matching TRBD1. The CDR3 is 14 amino acids. In germline, CDR1 is SGHVS, CDR2 FNYEAQ. The trim removed 5 bases at V and 5 bases at J, leaving 6 bases unmatched. Written as DNA, the CDR3 is TGTGCCAGCAGCCGTAACAGGGGAGATCAGCCCCAGCATTTT. Protein product: CASSRNRGDQPQHF. Using reference TRBV7-6 and TRBJ1-5 for the parts outside the CDR3, the full variable domain is GAGVSQSPRYKVTKRGQDVALRCDPISGHVSLYWYRQALGQGPEFLTYFNYEAQQDKSGLPNDRFSAERPEGSISTLTIQRTEQRDSAMYRCASSRNRGDQPQHFGDGTRLSIL.

This clone was picked up a small number of times. The chain's CDR3 is CASSSSRGQGWDGYTF. CDR3 bases: TGTGCCAGCAGCTCGTCGAGGGGACAGGGTTGGGATGGCTACACCTTC. The chain recombines TRBV7-9 with TRBJ1-2; 9 bases map to TRBD1. The junction had 12 bases not matched to a gene; V was cut back by 4 bases and J by 6 bases. The CDR3 sequence is 16 residues long. From germline, CDR1 is SEHNR and CDR2 FQNEAQ (reference sequence).

CDR3 sequence (DNA): TGCAGCGTTGGAGGGCTGTTTAACCTCTACGAGCAGTACTTC. It codes for CSVGGLFNLYEQYF. The chain combines TRBV29-1 with TRBJ2-7, with D tentatively TRBD2 (5 bases). Germline loops: CDR1 SQVTM, CDR2 ANQGSEA. The CDR3 spans 14 residues. Trimming removed 4 bases from V and 3 bases from J, with 16 bases in between.

V gene TRBV19 combines with J gene TRBJ2-1; TRBD2 matches 13 bases. Germline CDR1 LNHDA, CDR2 SQIVND (reference sequence). V lost 10 bases to trimming and J lost 7 bases; unmatched junction nucleotides: 7. The CDR3 is 14 residues long. CDR3 nucleotides: TGTGCCACTACTAGCGGGAGGGCCAGGAATGAGCAGTTCTTC. Residues: CATTSGRARNEQFF.

This clone occurred a few times. The sample contains more than one DNA sequence encoding this CDR3. The chain carries TRBV10-1 and TRBJ2-2; D unresolved. V lost 2 bases and J 2 bases, leaving 12 bases between the germline ends. CDR3 length equals 16 residues. CDR1 is WNHNN and CDR2 is SYGVQD in the germline V gene (reference sequence). The CDR3 DNA reads as TGCGCCAGCAGTGAGGCGGTCCCCCCTAACACCGGGGAGCTGTTTTTT. Protein product: CASSEAVPPNTGELFF.

The genes are TRBV7-9 and TRBJ2-7; no firm D call. The CDR3 length is 15 residues. Trimming pared 5 bases from V and 6 bases from J, leaving 20 bases between. Looked up from germline, CDR1 is SEHNR and CDR2 is FQNEAQ (reference sequence). The CDR3 sequence is CASSPPTARLGEQYF. CDR3 nucleotide sequence: TGTGCCAGCAGCCCTCCAACGGCCAGGCTGGGCGAGCAGTACTTC.

The rearrangement links TRBV6-1 to TRBJ2-3; D may be TRBD2 (5 bases). Per the germline V gene, CDR1 is MNHNS and CDR2 is SASEGT. The CDR3 has 17 residues. V was trimmed by 2 bases and J by 2 bases, leaving 17 bases between them. CDR3 bases: TGTGCCAGCAGTGAAAATAGCCGACGGAGGATCACAGATACGCAGTATTTT. Its translation: CASSENSRRRITDTQYF.

The chain carries TRBV28 and TRBJ2-7; the match to TRBD1 covers 7 bases. CDR3 length equals 14 residues. Trimming took 10 bases from V and 0 from J; bases not matched to a gene: 9. Germline V gene sequence: CDR1 MDHEN, CDR2 SYDVKM. CDR3 in amino acids: CATQPRDSSYEQYF. In DNA, the CDR3 is TGTGCCACCCAACCAAGGGACAGCTCCTACGAGCAGTACTTC.

V and J are TRBV7-2 and TRBJ2-1; TRBD2 agrees at 11 bases. With 4 bases clipped from V and 3 bases from J, the junction kept 8 bases outside the gene matches. Germline V gene sequence: CDR1 SGHTA, CDR2 FQGNSA. The CDR3 contains 17 residues. The CDR3 DNA is TGTGCCAGCAGCTCCCTATTGACTAGCGGGGTCTACAATGAGCAGTTCTTC. Its protein product is CASSSLLTSGVYNEQFF.

The J gene is TRBJ2-3, the V gene TRBV28, with D possibly matching TRBD2 (6 bases). Per the germline V gene, CDR1 is MDHEN and CDR2 is SYDVKM. Trimming removed 7 bases at V and 0 bases at J, with 14 bases between. The CDR3 is 15 residues long. CDR3 sequence (DNA): TGTGCCAGCAAGAGAACGGGAGTTAGCACAGATACGCAGTATTTT. It encodes CASKRTGVSTDTQYF. Full variable domain (outside the CDR3, taken from reference TRBV28 and TRBJ2-3): DVKVTQSSRYLVKRTGEKVFLECVQDMDHENMFWYRQDPGLGLRLIYFSYDVKMKEKGDIPEGYSVSREKKERFSLILESASTNQTSMYLCASKRTGVSTDTQYFGPGTRLTVL.

This clone was observed a few times. The J gene is TRBJ2-7, the V gene TRBV28; D gene unclear. The CDR3 sequence is 13 residues long. Trimming took 2 bases from V and 1 from J, leaving 6 bases between them. CDR1 and CDR2 from the germline V gene are MDHEN and SYDVKM. The CDR3 bases are TGTGCCAGCAGTTTAGTACAGTCCTACGAGCAGTACTTC. Protein: CASSLVQSYEQYF. The variable domain in full, with the rest retrieved from reference TRBV28 and TRBJ2-7, is DVKVTQSSRYLVKRTGEKVFLECVQDMDHENMFWYRQDPGLGLRLIYFSYDVKMKEKGDIPEGYSVSREKKERFSLILESASTNQTSMYLCASSLVQSYEQYFGPGTRLTVT.

The chain couples TRBV2 to TRBJ2-3, with D hard to call. V was clipped by 4 bases and J by 1 base, with 15 bases between them. Germline CDR1 SNHLY, CDR2 FYNNEI. The CDR3 consists of 16 residues. The CDR3 sequence is CASSGAMQIRTDTQYF. Written as DNA, the CDR3 is TGTGCCAGCAGTGGGGCAATGCAGATACGCACAGATACGCAGTATTTT.